The rows below give T cell receptor beta chains drawn from one sample of a study of blood T cells in healthy people across ages. TCRdb reanalysed the 5' RACE reads using MiXCR and keeps one entry per CDR3 protein. The top ten hold roughly 2.1% of the sample, which has under 2,000,000 distinct CDR3 sequences, just under 50% seen once. Sequenced input: blood. The receptors here all came from a woman aged 40 to 50 in good health. CDR3s include the opening cysteine and the closing phenylalanine or tryptophan. The D gene is left open where the match is weak. Expanded clones get a size class; other rows say once, few or many, or leave the size out.

v_call: TRBV12-3/TRBV12-4; cdr3_length: 14; d_call: -; j_call: TRBJ2-5; clone_size: -; cdr3_nt: TGTGCCAGCACCCAGCTTCAGGGCCTTGAGACCCAGTACTTC; cdr3_aa: CASTQLQGLETQYF
v_call: TRBV20-1; cdr3_length: 15; d_call: -; j_call: TRBJ2-3; clone_size: -; cdr3_nt: TGCAGTGCTAGAGATCCCCGCACCTACACAGATACGCAGTATTTT; cdr3_aa: CSARDPRTYTDTQYF
v_call: TRBV6-5; cdr3_length: 16; d_call: TRBD2; j_call: TRBJ2-7; clone_size: -; cdr3_nt: TGTGCCAGCAGTTCGCAGGCAGCGGGGTCTCACGATGAGCAGTACTTC; cdr3_aa: CASSSQAAGSHDEQYF
v_call: TRBV29-1; cdr3_length: 12; d_call: -; j_call: TRBJ2-1; clone_size: few; cdr3_nt: TGCAGCGTTGGATGGGGACGGAGTGAGCAGTTCTTC; cdr3_aa: CSVGWGRSEQFF
v_call: TRBV4-3; cdr3_length: 15; d_call: -; j_call: TRBJ2-1; clone_size: -; cdr3_nt: TGCGCCAGCAGCCAAGCGCGCCCGGCACGGAATGAGCAGTTCTTC; cdr3_aa: CASSQARPARNEQFF
v_call: TRBV6-2/TRBV6-3; cdr3_length: 17; d_call: TRBD1; j_call: TRBJ1-2; clone_size: few; cdr3_nt: TGTGCCAGCAGTTACTCGGGGACAGGGGATTTGAGCTATGGCTACACCTTC; cdr3_aa: CASSYSGTGDLSYGYTF
v_call: TRBV29-1; cdr3_length: 17; d_call: TRBD2; j_call: TRBJ2-1; clone_size: few; cdr3_nt: TGCAGCGCCCGACTAGCGGGGGGTCTTCGGACCTACAATGAGCAGTTCTTC; cdr3_aa: CSARLAGGLRTYNEQFF
v_call: TRBV3-1; cdr3_length: 14; d_call: -; j_call: TRBJ2-7; clone_size: -; cdr3_nt: TGTGCCAGCAGCCAAGATACAGGGAGGATCGAGCAGTACTTC; cdr3_aa: CASSQDTGRIEQYF
v_call: TRBV20-1; cdr3_length: 14; d_call: TRBD1; j_call: TRBJ2-1; clone_size: few; cdr3_nt: TGCAGTGCTTTGGACAGGGAGACTTACAATGAGCAGTTCTTC; cdr3_aa: CSALDRETYNEQFF
v_call: TRBV7-9; cdr3_length: 15; d_call: -; j_call: TRBJ2-7; clone_size: -; cdr3_nt: TGTGCCAGCAGCTTATCGGCAGCTAAAGGCGACGAGCAGTACTTC; cdr3_aa: CASSLSAAKGDEQYF
v_call: TRBV6-1; cdr3_length: 16; d_call: -; j_call: TRBJ2-7; clone_size: few; cdr3_nt: TGTGCCAGCAGTGAACGAGGGACGCTAAGCTCCTACGAGCAGTACTTC; cdr3_aa: CASSERGTLSSYEQYF
v_call: TRBV15; cdr3_length: 15; d_call: -; j_call: TRBJ1-2; clone_size: few; cdr3_nt: TGTGCCACCAGGCGGCGGCTGGCCTGGTACTATGGCTACACCTTC; cdr3_aa: CATRRRLAWYYGYTF
v_call: TRBV6-5; cdr3_length: 14; d_call: -; j_call: TRBJ1-4; clone_size: -; cdr3_nt: TGTGCCAGCAGTCCCCGTAGGGGTAATGAAAAACTGTTTTTT; cdr3_aa: CASSPRRGNEKLFF